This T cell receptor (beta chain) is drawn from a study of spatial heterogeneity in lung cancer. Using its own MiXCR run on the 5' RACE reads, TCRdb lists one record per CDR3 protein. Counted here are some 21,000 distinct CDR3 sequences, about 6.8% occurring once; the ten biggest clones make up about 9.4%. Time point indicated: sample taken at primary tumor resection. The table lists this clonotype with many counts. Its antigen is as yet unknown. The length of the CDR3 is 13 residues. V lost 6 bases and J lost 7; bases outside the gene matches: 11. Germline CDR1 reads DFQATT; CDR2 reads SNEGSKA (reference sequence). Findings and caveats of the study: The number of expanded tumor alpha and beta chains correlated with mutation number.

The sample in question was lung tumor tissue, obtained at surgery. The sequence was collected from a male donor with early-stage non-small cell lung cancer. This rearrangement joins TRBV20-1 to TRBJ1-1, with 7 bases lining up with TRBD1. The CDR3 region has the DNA TGCAGTGCCCAAGACAGGGTTGAGGGTGAAGCTTTCTTT. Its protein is CSAQDRVEGEAFF.